Listed below are T cell receptor beta chains from one sample, sequenced in a study of early T cells in non-severe SARS-CoV-2 infection. Each CDR3 protein gets one entry after TCRdb re-called the 5' RACE reads with MiXCR. Of roughly 49,000 distinct CDR3 sequences in the sample, less than 4.5% were seen once. Sequenced input: whole blood. These receptors originate from an adult who was a healthcare worker with PCR-confirmed SARS-CoV-2 infection or an uninfected control (not recorded which). Each CDR3 is given with its conserved first and last residue. The D gene is left open where the match is weak. Size is stated for part of the rows, as once, few or many counts, or as a class when the clone is expanded.

j_call | clone_size | v_call | d_call | cdr3_aa | cdr3_nt
TRBJ1-6 | many | TRBV7-2 | TRBD1 | CASSLDSRDRGRSPLHF | TGTGCCAGCAGCCTAGATTCCCGGGACAGGGGGCGTTCACCCCTCCACTTT
TRBJ2-1 | many | TRBV7-2 | TRBD2 | CASSLIAGTGNEQFF | TGTGCCAGCAGCTTAATAGCGGGAACGGGTAATGAGCAGTTCTTC
TRBJ2-5 | many | TRBV7-2 | TRBD2 | CASGVAGGGETQYF | TGTGCCAGTGGGGTAGCGGGAGGCGGGGAGACCCAGTACTTC
TRBJ2-7 | few | TRBV14 | TRBD2 | CASSQLAGGRYEQYF | TGTGCCAGCAGCCAACTAGCGGGGGGGCGGTACGAGCAGTACTTC
TRBJ1-2 | many | TRBV7-3 | - | CASSPGGGLNYGYTF | TGTGCCAGCAGCCCAGGCGGGGGGCTGAACTATGGCTACACCTTC
TRBJ2-2 | many | TRBV5-1 | - | CASAEENTGELFF | TGCGCCAGCGCAGAGGAGAACACCGGGGAGCTGTTTTTT
TRBJ1-1 | - | TRBV30 | - | CAWRGQPNTEAFF | TGTGCCTGGAGAGGACAGCCGAACACTGAAGCTTTCTTT
TRBJ1-1 | many | TRBV11-2 | - | CASSSQGPTEAFF | TGTGCCAGCAGCTCTCAGGGCCCCACTGAAGCTTTCTTT
TRBJ1-2 | many | TRBV30 | - | CAWSVPGSYYGYTF | TGTGCCTGGAGTGTACCCGGGTCCTACTATGGCTACACCTTC
TRBJ2-3 | many | TRBV7-2 | - | CASSLDRGPGTDTQYF | TGTGCCAGCAGCTTAGATCGGGGGCCCGGCACAGATACGCAGTATTTT
TRBJ1-1 | - | TRBV20-1 | - | CSASRNQAFF | TGCAGTGCCTCTCGGAACCAAGCTTTCTTT
TRBJ2-7 | many | TRBV20-1 | TRBD1 | CSAGRDRLSSYEQYF | TGCAGTGCAGGGCGGGACAGGTTATCCTCCTACGAGCAGTACTTC
TRBJ2-4 | many | TRBV6-5 | - | CASSNPPGLAKNIQYF | TGTGCCAGCAGTAACCCACCGGGGCTAGCCAAAAACATTCAGTACTTC
TRBJ2-2 | few | TRBV10-3 | - | CAISADSSTGELFF | TGTGCCATCAGTGCGGACTCTTCCACCGGGGAGCTGTTTTTT
TRBJ2-3 | many | TRBV19 | - | CASSPLRLGTDTQYF | TGTGCCAGTAGTCCGCTTCGTTTGGGCACAGATACGCAGTATTTT
TRBJ1-1 | many | TRBV29-1 | - | CSVNRALNTEAFF | TGCAGCGTGAACAGGGCACTGAACACTGAAGCTTTCTTT
TRBJ2-1 | few | TRBV19 | - | CASSPDGSSYNEQFF | TGTGCCAGTAGTCCGGACGGGAGCTCCTACAATGAGCAGTTCTTC
TRBJ2-3 | many | TRBV6-6 | TRBD2 | CASSTEGREGDTQYF | TGTGCCAGCAGTACGGAAGGGCGGGAGGGCGATACGCAGTATTTT
TRBJ2-7 | many | TRBV3-1 | - | CASSQQRPGYEQYF | TGTGCCAGCAGCCAACAACGACCCGGCTACGAGCAGTACTTC
TRBJ2-7 | many | TRBV5-6 | - | CASSPLARYSYEQYF | TGTGCCAGCAGCCCCCTGGCGCGTTACTCCTACGAGCAGTACTTC
TRBJ1-1 | - | TRBV29-1 | - | CSVGLPGNTEAFF | TGCAGCGTTGGCCTCCCCGGGAACACTGAAGCTTTCTTT
TRBJ2-3 | many | TRBV5-1 | TRBD2 | CASRRDWLASGGRTSTDTQYF | TGCGCCAGCAGGAGGGATTGGTTGGCTAGCGGAGGGAGAACCTCCACAGATACGCAGTATTTT
TRBJ2-3 | - | TRBV12-3/TRBV12-4 | - | CASSLALRGGDTQYF | TGTGCCAGCAGTTTAGCGCTCAGGGGAGGAGATACGCAGTATTTT
TRBJ1-1 | few | TRBV27 | - | CASSLSWSPGRAFF | TGTGCCAGCAGTTTAAGTTGGTCCCCGGGTAGAGCTTTCTTT
TRBJ2-3 | - | TRBV7-9 | - | CASSLQGGTDTQYF | TGTGCCAGCAGCTTACAGGGTGGTACAGATACGCAGTATTTT
TRBJ2-7 | few | TRBV7-9 | TRBD1 | CASSSGQTFSYEQYF | TGTGCCAGCAGCTCGGGACAGACTTTCTCCTACGAGCAGTACTTC
TRBJ2-1 | many | TRBV11-2 | TRBD2 | CASSLAGGEYNEQFF | TGTGCCAGCAGCCTAGCGGGAGGGGAGTACAATGAGCAGTTCTTC
TRBJ1-2 | many | TRBV3-1 | - | CASSGTAGYGYTF | TGTGCCAGCAGCGGGACGGCCGGCTATGGCTACACCTTC
TRBJ1-4 | many | TRBV10-3 | - | CAISESKRAGQGEKLFF | TGTGCCATCAGTGAGTCCAAGAGGGCAGGGCAGGGTGAAAAACTGTTTTTT
TRBJ1-1 | many | TRBV10-3 | TRBD1 | CAIGGQGFTEAFF | TGTGCCATCGGGGGACAGGGGTTCACTGAAGCTTTCTTT
TRBJ1-6 | many | TRBV5-1 | - | CASSLGPNSPLHF | TGCGCCAGCAGCCTAGGACCTAATTCACCCCTCCACTTT
TRBJ2-7 | many | TRBV5-6 | - | CASSLWGAEQYF | TGTGCCAGCAGCTTGTGGGGGGCCGAGCAGTACTTC
TRBJ2-1 | many | TRBV7-3 | - | CASSSRGGNEQFF | TGTGCCAGCAGCTCCAGAGGGGGTAATGAGCAGTTCTTC
TRBJ1-2 | many | TRBV30 | TRBD1 | CACYSTGAPGGYTF | TGTGCCTGTTACTCGACAGGGGCACCCGGTGGCTACACCTTC
TRBJ2-7 | many | TRBV3-1 | - | CASSHAQFPARDEQYF | TGTGCCAGCAGCCACGCGCAGTTCCCGGCTCGGGACGAGCAGTACTTC
TRBJ1-6 | many | TRBV20-1 | - | CSARDPRGGSPLHF | TGCAGTGCTAGAGATCCCAGGGGAGGATCACCCCTCCACTTT
TRBJ2-7 | - | TRBV7-3 | TRBD1 | CASRNRTGNDYEQYF | TGTGCCAGCAGGAACCGGACAGGGAATGACTACGAGCAGTACTTC
TRBJ2-1 | few | TRBV4-3 | - | CASSHRAATYNEQFF | TGCGCCAGCAGCCACCGAGCGGCTACCTACAATGAGCAGTTCTTC
TRBJ2-2 | many | TRBV27 | - | CASRPEGASGNTGELFF | TGTGCCAGCAGGCCAGAGGGGGCTAGCGGGAACACCGGGGAGCTGTTTTTT
TRBJ2-1 | many | TRBV20-1 | - | CSPWNNEQFF | TGCAGCCCCTGGAACAATGAGCAGTTCTTC
TRBJ2-2 | many | TRBV15 | - | CATSRVIPTGELFF | TGTGCCACCAGCAGAGTGATCCCCACCGGGGAGCTGTTTTTT